One sample yielded the 19 T cell receptor beta chains listed below, sequenced in a study of long-term antiretroviral therapy in people with HIV. A v3.0 immunoSEQ assay was performed at survey level. Generated by immunoSEQ multiplex PCR, the TCRdb table keeps only in-frame clones and is missing some. The sample lists roughly 13,000 clones, over 75% occurring once. Sequencing was performed on unsorted PBMCs, taken 1.3 years after starting antiretroviral therapy. Every receptor here comes from a woman younger than 30 with HIV.

This chain links TRBV2 with TRBJ2-3; either TRBD1 or TRBD2 may supply D (5 bases each). The CDR3 sequence is 12 residues long. V shed 8 bases and J shed 1 base, with 7 bases lying between them. Germline V gene lookup returns CDR1 SNHLY and CDR2 FYNNEI. CDR3 nucleotides: TGTGCCAGCCAGGGACGCACAGATACGCAGTATTTT. Protein: CASQGRTDTQYF.

This clone occurred once. The V gene is TRBV4-2, the J gene TRBJ2-7, with a tentative D call TRBD1 (5 bases). The CDR3 is 13 residues long. Trimming left V 0 bases short and J 7 bases short, with 10 bases between. Germline V lookup: CDR1 LGHNA, CDR2 YNFKEQ. CDR3 bases: TGTGCCAGCAGCCAAGAAGGGGAAGGGGAGCAGTACTTC. It yields the protein CASSQEGEGEQYF.

By share, this clone counts as medium-sized (0.01 to 0.1%). The rearrangement joins TRBV5-1 to TRBJ1-1; tentatively, D is TRBD1 (5 bases). The germline CDR1 and CDR2 sequences are SGHRS and YFSETQ. This CDR3 is 13 amino acids long. V lost 0 bases and J 5 bases, leaving 8 bases between the germline ends. This chain's CDR3 is CASSLVRGTEAFF. The CDR3 DNA follows: TGCGCCAGCAGCTTGGTGAGGGGTACTGAAGCTTTCTTT.

This sequence joins TRBV5-1 and TRBJ2-3, with 8 bases lining up with TRBD2. This CDR3 comprises 17 residues. Germline-derived CDR1 and CDR2 are SGHRS and YFSETQ. V was pared by 0 bases and J by 3 bases, with 9 bases of the junction left unmatched. The CDR3 is CASSLAGTSRSTDTQYF. CDR3 in DNA: TGCGCCAGCAGCTTGGCCGGGACTAGTCGGTCTACAGATACGCAGTATTTT.

The V gene is TRBV2, the J gene TRBJ2-1, with TRBD2 identical over 15 bases. Trimming at V came to 6 bases and at J to 9 bases, leaving 3 bases not matched to a gene. The CDR3 loop spans 14 amino acids. The germline V gene encodes CDR1 SNHLY and CDR2 FYNNEI. CDR3 nucleotides: TGTGCCAGCAGAGGGACTAGCGGGAGGAGTGAGCAGTTCTTC. It codes for CASRGTSGRSEQFF.

The chain has TRBV6-1 and TRBJ2-3; 11 bases are shared with TRBD2. V trimming: 1 base; J trimming: 4 bases; junction bases outside the gene matches: 1. The CDR3 spans 15 residues. Germline V lookup: CDR1 MNHNS, CDR2 SASEGT. CDR3 sequence (DNA): TGTGCCAGCAGTGAAGTTAGCGGGGGGGCAGATACGCAGTATTTT. It yields the protein CASSEVSGGADTQYF.

The rearrangement uses TRBV11-2 and TRBJ2-7, with 7 bases fitting TRBD1. The germline V gene has CDR1 SGHAT and CDR2 FQNNGV. Trimming removed 6 bases from V and 2 bases from J; junction bases left unmatched: 10. CDR3 length: 15 amino acids. The CDR3 DNA follows: TGTGCCAGCAGAAGACCGGGACAGAGGACCTACGAGCAGTACTTC. This sequence encodes CASRRPGQRTYEQYF.

This chain connects TRBV6-4 to TRBJ2-1; D is unresolved. Trimming took off 4 bases at V and 3 bases at J, with 10 bases between the two ends. CDR1 is MRHNA, CDR2 SNTAGT, per germline. The CDR3 has 14 amino acids. CDR3 coding DNA: TGTGCCAGCAGTGGGTCCCCAGGCTACAATGAGCAGTTCTTC. Translating it yields CASSGSPGYNEQFF.

This clone was seen more than once but under ten times. This chain links TRBV27 with TRBJ1-6, with D possibly matching TRBD1 (5 bases). V was trimmed by 8 bases and J by 0 bases, leaving 5 bases between them. CDR3 length: 13 residues. From germline, CDR1 is MNHEY and CDR2 SMNVEV (reference sequence). CDR3 loop: CASGGSYNSPLHF. The CDR3 DNA reads TGTGCCAGCGGGGGCTCCTATAATTCACCCCTCCACTTT.

This chain joins TRBV10-3 and TRBJ1-5; possibly TRBD1 for D (5 bases). V was clipped by 2 bases and J by 4 bases, with 9 bases between them. In germline, CDR1 is ENHRY, CDR2 SYGVKD. The CDR3 sequence is 14 residues long. CDR3 residues: CAISEPGSNQPQHF. CDR3 sequence (DNA): TGTGCCATCAGTGAGCCAGGGAGTAATCAGCCCCAGCATTTT.

The chain couples TRBV2 to TRBJ2-5; TRBD2 matches at 11 bases. V shed 8 bases, J shed 2 bases, and the junction held 4 bases outside the gene matches. This CDR3 is built from 14 residues. CDR1 and CDR2 (germline): SNHLY, FYNNEI. The chain's CDR3 is CASGTSGLQETQYF. The CDR3 DNA follows: TGTGCCAGCGGGACTAGCGGATTACAAGAGACCCAGTACTTC.

V gene TRBV28 combines with J gene TRBJ2-7, with D unclear. Germline V gene lookup returns CDR1 MDHEN and CDR2 SYDVKM. This CDR3 comprises 16 residues. V was shortened by 4 bases and J by 2 bases, with 18 bases between the two germline ends. The CDR3 sequence is CASSSNLSWFPYEQYF. For the CDR3, the DNA is TGTGCCAGCAGTTCGAACCTTTCATGGTTCCCCTACGAGCAGTACTTC.

The gene calls are TRBV6-1 and TRBJ1-3; D not resolved. The CDR3 has 13 amino acids. V lost 3 bases and J lost 4, with 7 bases in between. Germline V lookup: CDR1 MNHNS, CDR2 SASEGT. CDR3 sequence (DNA): TGTGCCAGCAGTGAGGTCCAGGGAAACACCATATATTTT. Encoded protein: CASSEVQGNTIYF.

The chain is built from TRBV18 and TRBJ2-2; the D call may be TRBD1 or TRBD2 (6 bases each). The CDR3 is made up of 12 amino acids. Germline V lookup: CDR1 KGHSH, CDR2 LQKENI. Trimming removed 5 bases at V and 9 bases at J, with 10 bases between. The CDR3 sequence: CASSIGGWELFF. DNA of the CDR3: TGTGCCAGCTCAATCGGGGGCTGGGAGCTGTTTTTT.

This clone was counted a few times. V gene TRBV2 combines with J gene TRBJ1-5; 7 nucleotides align to TRBD1. In germline, CDR1 is SNHLY, CDR2 FYNNEI. CDR3 size: 14 residues. V was clipped by 8 bases and J by 2 bases; unmatched bases: 6. The CDR3 sequence is CASFLGTGNQPQHF. CDR3 sequence (DNA): TGTGCCAGCTTTCTCGGGACAGGCAATCAGCCCCAGCATTTT.

This CDR3 reads CASSLAPNGNIQYF. CDR3 in DNA: TGTGCCAGCAGTTTGGCTCCGAATGGGAACATTCAGTACTTC. The J gene is TRBJ2-4, the V gene TRBV7-6; D is unresolved. Germline V lookup: CDR1 SGHVS, CDR2 FNYEAQ. This CDR3 is built from 14 residues. V was cut by 6 bases and J by 7 bases, with 16 bases left in between.

This clone has only a few counts. The chain links TRBV4-1 to TRBJ1-2; D uncertain. Germline CDR1 reads MGHRA; CDR2 reads YSYEKL. Trimming left V 0 bases short and J 4 bases short, with 15 bases between. The CDR3 extends over 16 amino acids. The CDR3 bases are TGCGCCAGCAGCCAAGAGGTCAAGGAGAGATCCTATGGCTACACCTTC. Amino acids: CASSQEVKERSYGYTF.

The J gene is TRBJ1-5, the V gene TRBV2; the D is unclear. This CDR3 spans 18 amino acids. CDR1 and CDR2 (germline): SNHLY, FYNNEI. The V end was cut by 0 bases, the J end by 3 bases, with 18 bases between. The CDR3 loop is CASSEAHPWTDHNQPQHF. DNA for the CDR3: TGTGCCAGCAGTGAAGCCCACCCCTGGACGGACCACAATCAGCCCCAGCATTTT. The whole variable domain, filled in from reference TRBV2 and TRBJ1-5, reads EPEVTQTPSHQVTQMGQEVILRCVPISNHLYFYWYRQILGQKVEFLVSFYNNEISEKSEIFDDQFSVERPDGSNFTLKIRSTKLEDSAMYFCASSEAHPWTDHNQPQHFGDGTRLSIL.

This sequence joins TRBV13 and TRBJ2-1; possibly TRBD2 for D (5 bases). Per the germline V gene, CDR1 is PRHDT and CDR2 is FYEKMQ (reference sequence). This CDR3 region has 14 residues. Trimming took 0 bases from V and 3 from J, leaving 6 bases between them. CDR3 protein: CASSLGLVYNEQFF. Written as DNA, the CDR3 is TGTGCCAGCAGCTTAGGACTAGTCTACAATGAGCAGTTCTTC. Together with reference TRBV13 and TRBJ2-1, the CDR3 gives the full variable domain: AAGVIQSPRHLIKEKRETATLKCYPIPRHDTVYWYQQGPGQDPQFLISFYEKMQSDKGSIPDRFSAQQFSDYHSELNMSSLELGDSALYFCASSLGLVYNEQFFGPGTRLTVL.